This T cell receptor beta chain was sequenced in a study of monozygotic twins with inflammatory bowel disease. Blood, more than 2 ml, was drawn per donor. Per the germline V gene, CDR1 is MNHNY and CDR2 is SVGAGI (reference sequence). This CDR3 spans 12 amino acids. The study, taken as a whole, reports: Distinguishing T cell subtypes was not possible.

In regard to this clonotype: Its antigen is undetermined.

Amplification of TCRalpha and TCRbeta cDNA involved two nested PCRs that ran for 16 and 9 cycles. TCRdb re-called the 5' RACE reads and gives one entry per CDR3 protein, without DNA. This listing includes 350,000 to 500,000 distinct CDR3 sequences. This receptor was taken from a human donor with ulcerative colitis or Crohn's disease, or a healthy co-twin of an affected twin (not recorded which). Sequencing was carried out using blood. J is TRBJ1-6 and V is TRBV6-6. The CDR3 sequence: CASRTNDSPLHF.